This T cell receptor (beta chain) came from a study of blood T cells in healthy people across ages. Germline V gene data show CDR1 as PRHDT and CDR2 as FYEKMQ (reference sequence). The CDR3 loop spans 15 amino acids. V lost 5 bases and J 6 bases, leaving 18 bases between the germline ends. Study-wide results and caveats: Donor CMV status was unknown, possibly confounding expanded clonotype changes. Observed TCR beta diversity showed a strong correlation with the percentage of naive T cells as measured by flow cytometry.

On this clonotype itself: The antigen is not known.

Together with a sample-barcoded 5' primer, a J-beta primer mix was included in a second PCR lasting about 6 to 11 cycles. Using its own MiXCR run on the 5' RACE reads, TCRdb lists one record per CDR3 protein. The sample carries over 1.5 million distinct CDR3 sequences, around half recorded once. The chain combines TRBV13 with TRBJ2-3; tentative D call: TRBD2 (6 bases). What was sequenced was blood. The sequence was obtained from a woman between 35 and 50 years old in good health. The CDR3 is CASSLYGGAADTQYF. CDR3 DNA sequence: TGTGCCAGCAGCCTATACGGGGGAGCGGCGGATACGCAGTATTTT.